This T cell receptor beta chain was retrieved from a study of metastatic and nonmetastatic thyroid tumors. Patients were all untreated before their thyroid surgery. This clone was counted many times. The CDR3 covers 19 residues. V lost 5 bases and J lost 2; bases outside the gene matches: 20. Germline lookup yields CDR1 DFQATT and CDR2 SNEGSKA (reference sequence). TCRdb reassembled clones from the PCR reads with MiXCR. The table lists more than 40,000 clones, about 4.2% of them singletons. The sequence was obtained from a female donor with papillary thyroid cancer or a benign thyroid nodule (not recorded which). Some clones in this sample may be carry-over from other donors' samples. The material sequenced was blood. The rearrangement uses TRBV20-1 and TRBJ1-4; TRBD1 agrees at 7 bases. The CDR3 is CSAGRRQGIIGPTNEKLFF. The CDR3 region has the DNA TGCAGTGCTGGACGTCGACAGGGAATCATAGGACCGACTAATGAAAAACTGTTTTTT.